The next 23 T cell receptor beta chains were all read from a single sample in a study of T cells in women clearing cervical HPV infection. Here immunoSEQ multiplex PCR was the method, and the copy in TCRdb shows in-frame clones only, minus some. This listing includes about 8,400 clones. The sample was blood buffy coat. These receptors all come from a woman aged 18 to 75 with a cervical HPV16 infection that either progressed to CIN3+ or cleared (not recorded which).

As for this clone: The read comes to an end 3 residues before the CDR3 does, leaving the germline J gene to fill in the end. This rearrangement joins TRBV19 to TRBJ1-2, with D unresolved. Looked up from germline, CDR1 is LNHDA and CDR2 is SQIVND (reference sequence). The CDR3 totals 13 residues. Partial CDR3 DNA: TGTGCCAGTAGTATAGGCGTTCAAGATACC. Protein: CASSIGVQDT. The full CDR3 reads CASSIGVQDTYTF.

On this clone itself: The observed sequence ends 3 residues before the CDR3 terminus, with the missing tail filled in from the germline J gene. The V gene is TRBV13, the J gene TRBJ1-2; no definite D call. Trimming cost V 4 bases and J 3 bases, with 12 bases left between them. CDR3 length equals 14 residues. CDR1 PRHDT and CDR2 FYEKMQ come from the germline V gene (reference sequence). The DNA read from the CDR3 is TGTGCCAGCAGCTATCACGGGGTTGACTATGGC. This translates into CASSYHGVDYG. In full, the CDR3 is CASSYHGVDYGYTF.

Notes on this clone: The read falls 3 residues short of the CDR3 end, and the missing part is taken from the germline J gene. The V call is TRBV2, the J call TRBJ2-1; TRBD1 aligns across 8 bases. The CDR3 runs 14 residues. V lost 11 bases to trimming and J lost 7 bases; unmatched junction nucleotides: 13. Germline values: CDR1 SNHLY, CDR2 FYNNEI. CDR3 protein: CAGNRGMSLNEQFF. The CDR3 bases that were read are TGTGCCGGGAACAGGGGGATGTCTCTTAATGAG.

Remarks on this clone: The read ends 3 residues early relative to the CDR3; the germline J gene fills the gap. J is TRBJ1-2 and V is TRBV29-1; D is ambiguous. Trimming cost V 4 bases and J 7 bases, with 19 bases left between them. From germline, CDR1 is SQVTM and CDR2 ANQGSEA. The CDR3 runs to 14 residues. CDR3: CSVVDPIARSGYTF. The part of the CDR3 DNA that was read is TGCAGCGTTGTTGATCCGATTGCCAGGTCTGGC.

A note on this clone: The read finishes 3 residues shy of the CDR3 end, and the germline J gene is used to complete it. This chain joins TRBV19 and TRBJ1-5, with 7 bases that match TRBD1. Trimming cost V 5 bases and J 6 bases; bases outside gene matches: 4. The CDR3 is 13 residues long. Germline V gene lookup returns CDR1 LNHDA and CDR2 SQIVND (reference sequence). CDR3 residues: CASSGQVGQPQHF. CDR3 DNA, as far as it was read: TGTGCCAGTAGTGGACAGGTTGGTCAGCCC.

This CDR3 is CASSRSAQQETQYF. The sequenced part of the CDR3 DNA is TGTGCTAGCTCCAGGTCCGCCCAACAAGAGACC. The genes are TRBV7-7 and TRBJ2-5, with unresolved D. The CDR3 end lies 3 residues beyond the end of the read and is filled in from the germline J gene. This CDR3 has 14 amino acids. Germline V gene data show CDR1 as SSHAT and CDR2 as FNYEAQ (reference sequence).

On this clone itself: The CDR3 is cut off 3 residues early in the read; its end comes from the germline J gene. The sample holds other DNA sequences that translate to the same CDR3. The chain employs TRBV10-3 and TRBJ1-1; 7 bases are shared with TRBD1. V was clipped by 5 bases and J by 7 bases; unmatched bases: 7. CDR3 size: 13 residues. CDR1 is ENHRY, CDR2 SYGVKD, per germline. CDR3 residues: CAISRQGGSEAFF. The DNA read from the CDR3 is TGTGCCATCAGTCGACAGGGTGGGAGTGAA.

A remark on this clone: Read data end 3 residues before the CDR3 end; the end is taken from the germline J gene. This chain connects TRBV7-8 to TRBJ2-2; maybe TRBD1 (6 bases). V was clipped by 2 bases and J by 1 base, with 8 bases between them. Germline V gene data show CDR1 as SGHVS and CDR2 as FQNEAQ. CDR3 length equals 15 residues. The sequenced part of the CDR3 DNA is TGTGCCAGCAGCTTACGGACAGAGAACACCGGGGAG. Translated, it gives CASSLRTENTGE. The entire CDR3 is CASSLRTENTGELFF.

Note on this clone: The observed sequence ends 3 residues before the CDR3 terminus, with the missing tail filled in from the germline J gene. The chain uses TRBV6-2 or TRBV6-3 and TRBJ1-2; no definite D call. Germline CDR1 reads MNHEY; CDR2 reads SVGEGT. The CDR3 is 13 amino acids. The sequenced part of the CDR3 DNA is TGTGCCAGCAGACCCCTAGCCGACAATGAC. This codes for CASRPLADND. The full CDR3 protein is CASRPLADNDYTF.

As for this clone: The read terminates 3 residues ahead of where the CDR3 ends, so the germline J gene completes it. Other nucleotide sequences from this sample produce the same CDR3. V and J are TRBV7-3 and TRBJ1-6; 8 bases are shared with TRBD1. V trimming: 1 base; J trimming: 9 bases; junction bases outside the gene matches: 8. The CDR3 length is 16 residues. The germline V gene encodes CDR1 SGHTA and CDR2 FQGTGA. Incomplete CDR3 DNA: TGTGCCAGCAGCTTAAGTGGCCGGGACAGGATTTCACCC. Translated, it gives CASSLSGRDRISP. The whole CDR3 sequence is CASSLSGRDRISPLHF.

Concerning this clone itself: Read sequence stops 3 residues before the CDR3 end, and the germline J gene provides the missing end. The V gene is TRBV19, the J gene TRBJ1-2, with D possibly TRBD1 on 6 matching bases. The CDR3 sequence is 14 residues long. Germline V gives CDR1 LNHDA, CDR2 SQIVND (reference sequence). CDR3 DNA, as far as it was read: TGTGCCAGTATTCTACAGGGCAGCACAGATACC. Translated: CASILQGSTDT. The CDR3 as a whole reads CASILQGSTDTYTF.

Note on this clone: The CDR3 extends 3 residues past the end of the read, so its final part is completed from the germline J gene. V gene TRBV7-2 combines with J gene TRBJ2-4; D is unresolved. In germline, CDR1 is SGHTA, CDR2 FQGNSA. The length of the CDR3 is 12 residues. The sequenced CDR3 bases are TGTGCCAGCAGCTGGGCCACCTATGGT. Its protein is CASSWATYG. The full CDR3 protein is CASSWATYGQYF.

Notes on this clone: The read is 3 residues too short to cover the CDR3 end, so that end is filled in from the germline J gene. V is TRBV19 and J is TRBJ1-4; a possible D gene is TRBD1 (5 bases). There are 17 residues in the CDR3. CDR1 and CDR2 from the germline V gene are LNHDA and SQIVND (reference sequence). The covered CDR3 bases are TGTGCCAGTAGTATAGAGGGGGGGAGCTCTGGGGCCAACGTA. As protein: CASSIEGGSSGANV. The entire CDR3 sequence reads CASSIEGGSSGANVLFF.

On this clone: Coverage ceases 3 residues before the CDR3 finishes, and the germline J gene fills in the end. The rearrangement links TRBV7-9 to TRBJ2-3, with 11 bases fitting TRBD2. The CDR3 spans 15 residues. The V gene end was trimmed by 4 bases and the J gene end by 6 bases; junction bases not matched to a gene: 6. Germline V gives CDR1 SEHNR, CDR2 FQNEAQ (reference sequence). The CDR3 spells CASSSIAGGPDTQYF. The part of the CDR3 DNA that was read is TGTGCCAGCAGCTCCATAGCGGGGGGGCCCGATACG. The whole variable domain, remainder taken from reference TRBV7-9 and TRBJ2-3, is DTGVSQNPRHKITKRGQNVTFRCDPISEHNRLYWYRQTLGQGPEFLTYFQNEAQLEKSRLLSDRFSAERPKGSFSTLEIQRTEQGDSAMYLCASSSIAGGPDTQYFGPGTRLTVL.

As to this clone: The read stops 3 residues short of the end of the CDR3; the missing end is completed from the germline J gene. The chain recombines TRBV20-1 with TRBJ1-4; maybe TRBD1 (5 bases). The CDR3 sequence is 13 residues long. Germline V gene lookup returns CDR1 DFQATT and CDR2 SNEGSKA (reference sequence). V was clipped by 5 bases and J by 2 bases, with 9 bases between them. The part of the CDR3 DNA that was read is TGCAGTGCTTCCTGGGGCACTAATGAAAAA. Translating gives CSASWGTNEK. The CDR3 in its entirety is CSASWGTNEKLFF.

As to this clone: The read terminates 3 residues before the CDR3 end, so the remaining end is supplied by the germline J gene. The V call is TRBV20-1, the J call TRBJ2-7; D gene unclear. Germline V gene data show CDR1 as DFQATT and CDR2 as SNEGSKA (reference sequence). The CDR3 has 15 residues. Trimming removed 4 bases at V and 3 bases at J, with 19 bases between. CDR3: CSANPQGWNFYEQYF. Incomplete CDR3 DNA: TGCAGTGCTAATCCCCAAGGGTGGAATTTCTACGAG.

As for this clone: The read finishes 3 residues shy of the CDR3 end, and the germline J gene is used to complete it. The J gene is TRBJ1-2, the V gene TRBV2, with TRBD1 matching over 7 bases. This CDR3 region has 15 residues. Germline V gene sequence: CDR1 SNHLY, CDR2 FYNNEI. The V and J ends lost 2 bases and 6 bases, in that order; junction bases with no gene match: 9. The CDR3 is CASSEIYEQGNGYTF. The CDR3 DNA, read in part, is TGTGCCAGCAGTGAAATCTACGAACAGGGGAATGGC.

Comments on this clone: The read ends 3 residues shy of where the CDR3 ends; the end is completed using the germline J gene. This chain connects TRBV6-1 to TRBJ2-1; the match to TRBD2 covers 11 bases. This CDR3 has 16 residues. J gave up 4 bases and V 4 bases, and 6 bases lay outside the gene matches. Germline V gives CDR1 MNHNS, CDR2 SASEGT. The DNA read from the CDR3 is TGTGCCAGCAGTGGGCAGACTAGCGGGGTATACAATGAG. Its protein is CASSGQTSGVYNE. The whole CDR3 sequence reads CASSGQTSGVYNEQFF.

With respect to this clone: The CDR3 end is not reached by the read, which stops 3 residues before it; the germline J gene fills it in. The genes are TRBV5-1 and TRBJ2-4, with 9 nucleotides matching TRBD1. Germline lookup yields CDR1 SGHRS and CDR2 YFSETQ. V lost 1 base and J lost 6; bases outside the gene matches: 2. The CDR3 covers 14 residues. The CDR3 bases that were read are TGCGCCAGCAGCTTGATGGACAGGGGAAACATT. Protein sequence: CASSLMDRGNI. The complete CDR3 sequence is CASSLMDRGNIQYF.

The chain's CDR3 is CSVSREGRDGYTF. Incomplete CDR3 DNA: TGCAGCGTATCAAGAGAGGGCCGTGATGGC. This chain links TRBV29-1 with TRBJ1-2; D not resolved. Coverage ceases 3 residues before the CDR3 finishes, and the germline J gene fills in the end. Trimming cost V 6 bases and J 6 bases, with 17 bases left between them. Germline assignment: CDR1 SQVTM and CDR2 ANQGSEA. CDR3 length: 13 residues.

Worth noting for this clone: One end of the junction does not line up with germline, which may come from a read error. The read ends 3 residues before the CDR3 terminus; that terminus is restored from the germline J gene. The chain couples TRBV11-2 to TRBJ2-3, with D unclear. The length of the CDR3 is 11 residues. Germline lookup yields CDR1 SGHAT and CDR2 FQNNGV. The covered CDR3 bases are TGTGCCAGCAGCTTCTCAGAGACG. It is translated as CASSFSET. The full CDR3 protein is CASSFSETQYF.

Concerning this clone: The read ends 3 residues shy of where the CDR3 ends; the end is completed using the germline J gene. The chain employs TRBV18 and TRBJ1-2, with D perhaps TRBD1 (5 bases). This CDR3 has 15 amino acids. Germline loops: CDR1 KGHSH, CDR2 LQKENI. The CDR3 reads CASSPRGLPLYDYTF. The sequenced part of the CDR3 DNA is TGTGCCAGCTCACCTAGGGGACTCCCTCTCTACGAC.

On this clone itself: The read ends 3 residues early relative to the CDR3; the germline J gene fills the gap. The chain uses TRBV5-1 and TRBJ2-2, with a tentative D call TRBD1 (6 bases). The V gene lost 9 bases and the J gene lost 4 bases, with 16 bases spanning the gap. The length of the CDR3 is 14 residues. Germline assignment: CDR1 SGHRS and CDR2 YFSETQ. The CDR3 spells CATTGQGSTGELFF. The CDR3 DNA, read in part, is TGCGCCACCACAGGGCAGGGAAGCACCGGGGAG.